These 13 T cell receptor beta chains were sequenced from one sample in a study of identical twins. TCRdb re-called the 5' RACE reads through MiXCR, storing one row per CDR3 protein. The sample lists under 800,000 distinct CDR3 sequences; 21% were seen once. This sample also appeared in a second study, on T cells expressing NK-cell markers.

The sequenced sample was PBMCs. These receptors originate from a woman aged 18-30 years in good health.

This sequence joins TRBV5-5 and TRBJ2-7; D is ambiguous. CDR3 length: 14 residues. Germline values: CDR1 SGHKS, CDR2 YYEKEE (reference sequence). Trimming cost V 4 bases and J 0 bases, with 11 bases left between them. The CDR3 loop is CASSPGLFSYEQYF. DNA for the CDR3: TGTGCCAGCAGCCCTGGCCTCTTCTCCTACGAGCAGTACTTC.

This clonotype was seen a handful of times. CDR3 coding DNA: TGCAGTGCTGACCACATGGGCGAGGGCACAGATACGCAGTATTTT. Its translation is CSADHMGEGTDTQYF. The V gene is TRBV20-1, the J gene TRBJ2-3; D remains ambiguous. The germline gives CDR1 DFQATT, CDR2 SNEGSKA (reference sequence). The CDR3 is 15 amino acids. V was clipped by 5 bases and J by 1 base, with 16 bases between them.

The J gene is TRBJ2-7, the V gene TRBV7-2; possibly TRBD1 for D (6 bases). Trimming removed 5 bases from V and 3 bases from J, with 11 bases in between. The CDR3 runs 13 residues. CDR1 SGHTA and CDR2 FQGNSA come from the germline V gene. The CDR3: CASSHTGNYEQYF. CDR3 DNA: TGTGCCAGCAGCCATACAGGGAACTACGAGCAGTACTTC.

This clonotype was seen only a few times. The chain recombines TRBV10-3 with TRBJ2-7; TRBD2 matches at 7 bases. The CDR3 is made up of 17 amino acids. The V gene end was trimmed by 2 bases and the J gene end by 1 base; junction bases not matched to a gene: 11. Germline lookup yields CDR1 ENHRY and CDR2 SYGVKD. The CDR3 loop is CAISENGKQRGSYEQYF. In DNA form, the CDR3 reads TGTGCCATCAGTGAGAATGGGAAGCAGCGGGGTTCCTACGAGCAGTACTTC.

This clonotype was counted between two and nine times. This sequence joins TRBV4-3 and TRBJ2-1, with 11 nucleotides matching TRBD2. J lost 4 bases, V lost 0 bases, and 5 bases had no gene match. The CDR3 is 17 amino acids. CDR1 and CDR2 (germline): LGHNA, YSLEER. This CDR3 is CASSQDPGTSGYNEQFF. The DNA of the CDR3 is TGCGCCAGCAGCCAAGATCCCGGGACTAGCGGATACAATGAGCAGTTCTTC.

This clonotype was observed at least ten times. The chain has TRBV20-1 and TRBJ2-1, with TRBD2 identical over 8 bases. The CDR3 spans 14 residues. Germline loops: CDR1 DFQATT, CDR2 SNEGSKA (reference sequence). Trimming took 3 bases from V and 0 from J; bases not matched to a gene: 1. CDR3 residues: CSARSGSSYNEQFF. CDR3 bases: TGCAGTGCTAGGAGCGGGAGCTCCTACAATGAGCAGTTCTTC.

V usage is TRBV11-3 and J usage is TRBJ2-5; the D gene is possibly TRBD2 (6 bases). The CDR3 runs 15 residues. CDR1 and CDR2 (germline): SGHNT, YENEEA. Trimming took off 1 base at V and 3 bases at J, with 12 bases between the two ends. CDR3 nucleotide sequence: TGTGCCAGCAGCTTAGGCGGGGTCGGAGAAGAGACCCAGTACTTC. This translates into CASSLGGVGEETQYF.

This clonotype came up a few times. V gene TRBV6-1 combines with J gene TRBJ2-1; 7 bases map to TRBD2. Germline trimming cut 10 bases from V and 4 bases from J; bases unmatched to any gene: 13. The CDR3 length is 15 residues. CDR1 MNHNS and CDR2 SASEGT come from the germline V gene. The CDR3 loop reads CATTGLAERYNEQFF. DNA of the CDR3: TGTGCCACCACCGGGCTAGCGGAGAGATACAATGAGCAGTTCTTC.

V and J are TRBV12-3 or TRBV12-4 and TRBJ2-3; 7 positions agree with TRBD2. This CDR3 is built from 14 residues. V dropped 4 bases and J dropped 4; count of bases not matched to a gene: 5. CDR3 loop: CASSWGGSSDTQYF. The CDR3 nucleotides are TGTGCCAGCAGTTGGGGCGGGAGCTCAGATACGCAGTATTTT.

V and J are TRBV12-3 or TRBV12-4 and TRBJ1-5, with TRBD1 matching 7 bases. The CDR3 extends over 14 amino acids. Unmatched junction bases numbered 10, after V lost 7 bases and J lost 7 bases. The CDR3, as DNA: TGTGCCAGCACCAGGGGGGGGCTTTGGCAGCCCCAGCATTTT. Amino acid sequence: CASTRGGLWQPQHF.

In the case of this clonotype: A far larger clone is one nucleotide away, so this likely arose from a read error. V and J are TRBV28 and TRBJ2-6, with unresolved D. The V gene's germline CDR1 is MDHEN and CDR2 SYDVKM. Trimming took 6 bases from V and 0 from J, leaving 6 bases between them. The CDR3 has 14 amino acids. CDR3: CASSWSSGANVLTF. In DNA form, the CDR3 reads TGTGCCAGCAGCTGGAGCTCTGGGGCCAACGTCCTGACTTTC.

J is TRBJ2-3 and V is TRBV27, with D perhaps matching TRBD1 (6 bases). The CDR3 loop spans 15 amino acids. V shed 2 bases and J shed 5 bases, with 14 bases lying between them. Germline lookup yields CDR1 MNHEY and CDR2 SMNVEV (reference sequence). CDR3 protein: CASSLRQVLGDTQYF. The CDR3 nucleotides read TGTGCCAGCAGTTTACGACAGGTCCTTGGAGATACGCAGTATTTT.

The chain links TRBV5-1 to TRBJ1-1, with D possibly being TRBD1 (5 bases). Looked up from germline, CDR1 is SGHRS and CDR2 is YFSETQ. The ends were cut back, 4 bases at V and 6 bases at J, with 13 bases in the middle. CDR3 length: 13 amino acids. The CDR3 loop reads CASSPRGGAEAFF. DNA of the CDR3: TGCGCCAGCAGCCCGAGGGGCGGGGCTGAAGCTTTCTTT.